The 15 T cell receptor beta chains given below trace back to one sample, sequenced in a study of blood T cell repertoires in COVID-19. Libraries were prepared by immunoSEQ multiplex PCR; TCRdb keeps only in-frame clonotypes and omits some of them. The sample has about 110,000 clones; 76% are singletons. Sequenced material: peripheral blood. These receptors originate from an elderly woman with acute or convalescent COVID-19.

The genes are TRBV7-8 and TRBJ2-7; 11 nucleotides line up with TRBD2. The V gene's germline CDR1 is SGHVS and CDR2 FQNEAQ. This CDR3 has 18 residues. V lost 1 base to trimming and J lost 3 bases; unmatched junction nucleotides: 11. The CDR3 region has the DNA TGTGCCAGCAGCTTAGATCTAGCGGGGGGCGAACTTCTCTACGAGCAGTACTTC. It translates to CASSLDLAGGELLYEQYF.

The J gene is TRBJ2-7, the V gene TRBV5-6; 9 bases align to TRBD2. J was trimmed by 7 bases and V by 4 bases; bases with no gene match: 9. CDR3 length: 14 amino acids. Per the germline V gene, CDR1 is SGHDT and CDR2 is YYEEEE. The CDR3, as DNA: TGTGCCAGCAGCCCAATAGCGGGAGAGGGGGAGCAGTACTTC. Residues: CASSPIAGEGEQYF.

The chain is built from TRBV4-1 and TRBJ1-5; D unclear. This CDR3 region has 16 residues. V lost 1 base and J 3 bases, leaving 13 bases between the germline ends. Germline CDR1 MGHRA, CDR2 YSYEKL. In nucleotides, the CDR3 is TGCGCCAGCAGCCAAGTGGCGGGGATTCCCAATCAGCCCCAGCATTTT. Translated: CASSQVAGIPNQPQHF.

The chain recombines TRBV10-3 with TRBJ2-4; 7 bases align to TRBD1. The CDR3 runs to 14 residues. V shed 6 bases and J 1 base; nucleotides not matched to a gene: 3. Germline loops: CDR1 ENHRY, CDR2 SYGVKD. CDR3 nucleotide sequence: TGTGCCATCAGCCAGACAGGGGCCAAAAACATTCAGTACTTC. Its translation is CAISQTGAKNIQYF.

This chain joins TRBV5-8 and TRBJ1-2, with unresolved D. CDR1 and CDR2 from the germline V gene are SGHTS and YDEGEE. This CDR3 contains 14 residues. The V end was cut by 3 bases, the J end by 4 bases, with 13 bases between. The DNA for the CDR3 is TGTGCCAGCAGCTCTTCGACGGGAACCTATGGCTACACCTTC. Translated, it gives CASSSSTGTYGYTF.

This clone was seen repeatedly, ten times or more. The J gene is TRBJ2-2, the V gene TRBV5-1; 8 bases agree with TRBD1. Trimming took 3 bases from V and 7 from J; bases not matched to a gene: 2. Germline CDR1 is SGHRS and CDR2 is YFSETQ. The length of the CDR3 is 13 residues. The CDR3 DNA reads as TGCGCCAGCAGCTCTACAGGGGGCGGGGAGCTGTTTTTT. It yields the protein CASSSTGGGELFF.

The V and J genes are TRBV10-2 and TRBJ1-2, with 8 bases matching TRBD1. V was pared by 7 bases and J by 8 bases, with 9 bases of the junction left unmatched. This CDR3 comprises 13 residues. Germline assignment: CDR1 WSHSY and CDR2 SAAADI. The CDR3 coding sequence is TGCGCCAGCAATCCGGGACAGGCTGTAGGCTACACCTTC. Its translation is CASNPGQAVGYTF.

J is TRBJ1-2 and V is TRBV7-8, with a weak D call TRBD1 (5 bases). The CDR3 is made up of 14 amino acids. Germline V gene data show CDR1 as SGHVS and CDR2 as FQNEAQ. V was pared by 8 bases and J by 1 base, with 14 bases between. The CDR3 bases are TGTGCCAGCGCCCCGTCGACAGTTAACTATGGCTACACCTTC. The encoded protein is CASAPSTVNYGYTF.

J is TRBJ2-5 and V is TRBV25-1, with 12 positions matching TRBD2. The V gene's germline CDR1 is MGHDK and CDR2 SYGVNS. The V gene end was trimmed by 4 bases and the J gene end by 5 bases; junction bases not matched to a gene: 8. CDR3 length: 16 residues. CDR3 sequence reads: CASSGLAGGPSETQYF. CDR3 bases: TGTGCCAGCAGTGGTCTAGCGGGAGGGCCTTCGGAGACCCAGTACTTC.

In nucleotides, the CDR3 is TGCAGTGCTAGTCGTCTACTAGGGGAGGGAAATACGCAGTATTTT. Translation gives CSASRLLGEGNTQYF. The chain joins TRBV20-1 to TRBJ2-3; 7 nucleotides line up with TRBD2. Trimming at V came to 3 bases and at J to 7 bases, leaving 13 bases not matched to a gene. Germline assignment: CDR1 DFQATT and CDR2 SNEGSKA (reference sequence). The CDR3 spans 15 residues.

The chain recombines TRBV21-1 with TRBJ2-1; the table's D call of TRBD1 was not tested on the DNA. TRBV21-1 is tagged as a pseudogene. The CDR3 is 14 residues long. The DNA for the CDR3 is TGTGCCAGCAGCAAAGGGCCAGGCAACAATGAGCAGTTCTTC. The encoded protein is CASSKGPGNNEQFF.

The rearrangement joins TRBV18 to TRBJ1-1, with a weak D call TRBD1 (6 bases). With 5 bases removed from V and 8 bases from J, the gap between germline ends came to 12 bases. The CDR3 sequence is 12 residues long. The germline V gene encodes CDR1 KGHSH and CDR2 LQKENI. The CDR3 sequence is CASSLVQGEAFF. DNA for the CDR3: TGTGCCAGCTCATTGGTGCAGGGGGAAGCTTTCTTT. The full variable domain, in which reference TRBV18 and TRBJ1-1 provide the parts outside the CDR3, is NAGVMQNPRHLVRRRGQEARLRCSPMKGHSHVYWYRQLPEEGLKFMVYLQKENIIDESGMPKERFSAEFPKEGPSILRIQQVVRGDSAAYFCASSLVQGEAFFGQGTRLTVV.

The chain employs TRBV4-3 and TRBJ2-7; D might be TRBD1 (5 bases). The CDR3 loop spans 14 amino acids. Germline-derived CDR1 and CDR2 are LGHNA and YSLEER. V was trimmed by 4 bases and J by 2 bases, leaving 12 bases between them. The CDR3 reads CASSRTLGPYEQYF. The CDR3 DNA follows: TGCGCCAGCAGCCGGACCCTGGGGCCCTACGAGCAGTACTTC.

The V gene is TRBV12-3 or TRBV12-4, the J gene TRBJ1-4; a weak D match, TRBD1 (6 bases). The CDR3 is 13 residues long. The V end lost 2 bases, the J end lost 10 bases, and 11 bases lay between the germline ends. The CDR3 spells CASSLPGVAKLFF. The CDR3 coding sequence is TGTGCCAGCAGTTTACCAGGGGTGGCAAAACTGTTTTTT.

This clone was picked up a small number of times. The CDR3 sequence: CASSSYTGETNEETQYF. The CDR3, as DNA: TGTGCCAGCAGTTCTTACACAGGAGAGACGAATGAAGAGACCCAGTACTTC. V gene TRBV27 combines with J gene TRBJ2-5, with D perhaps TRBD1 (5 bases). The CDR3 is 17 amino acids. The germline V and J ends were trimmed by 4 bases and 3 bases, with 21 bases remaining between them. Germline V lookup: CDR1 MNHEY, CDR2 SMNVEV (reference sequence).